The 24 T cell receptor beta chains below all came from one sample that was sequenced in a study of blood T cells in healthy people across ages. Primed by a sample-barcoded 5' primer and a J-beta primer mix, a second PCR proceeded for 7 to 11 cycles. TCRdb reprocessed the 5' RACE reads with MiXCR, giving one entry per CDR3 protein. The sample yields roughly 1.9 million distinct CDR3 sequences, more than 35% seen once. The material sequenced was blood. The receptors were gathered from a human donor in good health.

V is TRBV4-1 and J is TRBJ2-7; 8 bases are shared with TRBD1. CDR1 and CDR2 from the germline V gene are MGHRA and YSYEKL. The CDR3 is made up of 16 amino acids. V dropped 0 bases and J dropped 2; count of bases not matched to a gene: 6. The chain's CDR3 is CASSQDPRTGTYEQYF. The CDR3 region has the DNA TGCGCCAGCAGCCAAGACCCGCGGACAGGGACCTACGAGCAGTACTTC.

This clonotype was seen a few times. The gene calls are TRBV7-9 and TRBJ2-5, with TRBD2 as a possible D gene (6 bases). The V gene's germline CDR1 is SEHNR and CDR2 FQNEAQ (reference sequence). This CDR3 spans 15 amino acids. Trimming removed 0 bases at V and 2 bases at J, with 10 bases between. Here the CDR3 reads CASSLALGTQETQYF. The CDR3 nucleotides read TGTGCCAGCAGCTTAGCGTTGGGGACTCAAGAGACCCAGTACTTC. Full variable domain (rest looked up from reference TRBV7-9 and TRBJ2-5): DTGVSQNPRHKITKRGQNVTFRCDPISEHNRLYWYRQTLGQGPEFLTYFQNEAQLEKSRLLSDRFSAERPKGSFSTLEIQRTEQGDSAMYLCASSLALGTQETQYFGPGTRLLVL.

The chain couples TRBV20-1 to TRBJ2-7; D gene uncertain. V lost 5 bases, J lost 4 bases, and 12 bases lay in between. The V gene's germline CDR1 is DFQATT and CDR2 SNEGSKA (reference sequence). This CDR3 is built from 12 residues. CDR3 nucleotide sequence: TGCAGTGCTCGGAGCAGCCGTTACGAGCAGTACTTC. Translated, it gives CSARSSRYEQYF.

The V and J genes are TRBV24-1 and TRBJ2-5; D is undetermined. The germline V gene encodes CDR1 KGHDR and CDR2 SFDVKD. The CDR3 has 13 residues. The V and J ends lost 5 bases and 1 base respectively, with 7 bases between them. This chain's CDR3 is CATSVRSQETQYF. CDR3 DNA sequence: TGTGCCACCAGTGTGCGTAGCCAAGAGACCCAGTACTTC.

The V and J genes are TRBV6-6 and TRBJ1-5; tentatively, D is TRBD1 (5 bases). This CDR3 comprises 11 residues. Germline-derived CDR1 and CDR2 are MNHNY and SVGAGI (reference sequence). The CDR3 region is CGSGFNQPQHF. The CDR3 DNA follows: TGTGGGTCAGGGTTCAATCAGCCCCAGCATTTT.

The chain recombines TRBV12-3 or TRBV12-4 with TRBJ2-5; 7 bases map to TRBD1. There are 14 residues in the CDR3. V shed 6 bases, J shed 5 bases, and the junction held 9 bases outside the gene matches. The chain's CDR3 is CASSRTGAWETQYF. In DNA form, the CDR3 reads TGTGCCAGCAGCCGGACAGGCGCTTGGGAGACCCAGTACTTC.

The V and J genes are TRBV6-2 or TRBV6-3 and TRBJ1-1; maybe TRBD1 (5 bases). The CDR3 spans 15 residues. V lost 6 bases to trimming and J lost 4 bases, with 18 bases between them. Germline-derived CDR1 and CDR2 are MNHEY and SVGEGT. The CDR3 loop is CASSARNGASTEAFF. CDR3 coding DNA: TGTGCCAGCAGCGCTCGGAACGGGGCAAGCACTGAAGCTTTCTTT.

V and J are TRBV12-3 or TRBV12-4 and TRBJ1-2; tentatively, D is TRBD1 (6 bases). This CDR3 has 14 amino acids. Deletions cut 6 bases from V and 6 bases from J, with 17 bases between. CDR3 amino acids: CASRTTGLSNGYTF. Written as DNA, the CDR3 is TGTGCCAGCAGAACCACAGGGCTTAGTAATGGCTACACCTTC.

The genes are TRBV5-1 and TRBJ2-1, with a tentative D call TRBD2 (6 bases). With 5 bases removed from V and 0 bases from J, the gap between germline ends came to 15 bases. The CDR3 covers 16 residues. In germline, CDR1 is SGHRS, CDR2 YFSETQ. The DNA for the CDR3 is TGCGCCAGCAGTCGTGTTGGGGGGTGCTCCTACAATGAGCAGTTCTTC. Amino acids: CASSRVGGCSYNEQFF.

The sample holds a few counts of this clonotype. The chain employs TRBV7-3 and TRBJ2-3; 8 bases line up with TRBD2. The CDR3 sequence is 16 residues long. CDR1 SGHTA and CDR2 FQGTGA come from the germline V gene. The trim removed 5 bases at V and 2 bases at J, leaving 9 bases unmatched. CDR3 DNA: TGTGCCAGCAGCCGGAGTGGCGGGGGGAACACAGATACGCAGTATTTT. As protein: CASSRSGGGNTDTQYF. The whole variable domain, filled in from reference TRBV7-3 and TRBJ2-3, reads GAGVSQTPSNKVTEKGKYVELRCDPISGHTALYWYRQSLGQGPEFLIYFQGTGAADDSGLPNDRFFAVRPEGSVSTLKIQRTERGDSAVYLCASSRSGGGNTDTQYFGPGTRLTVL.

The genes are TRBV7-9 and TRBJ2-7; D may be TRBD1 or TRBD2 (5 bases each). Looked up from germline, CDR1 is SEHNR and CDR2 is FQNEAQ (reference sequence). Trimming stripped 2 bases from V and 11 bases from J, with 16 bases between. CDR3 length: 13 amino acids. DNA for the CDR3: TGTGCCAGCAGCTTAACCGAGGGACGGGTTAAGTACTTC. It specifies CASSLTEGRVKYF. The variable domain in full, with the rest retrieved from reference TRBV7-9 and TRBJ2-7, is DTGVSQNPRHKITKRGQNVTFRCDPISEHNRLYWYRQTLGQGPEFLTYFQNEAQLEKSRLLSDRFSAERPKGSFSTLEIQRTEQGDSAMYLCASSLTEGRVKYFGPGTRLTVT.

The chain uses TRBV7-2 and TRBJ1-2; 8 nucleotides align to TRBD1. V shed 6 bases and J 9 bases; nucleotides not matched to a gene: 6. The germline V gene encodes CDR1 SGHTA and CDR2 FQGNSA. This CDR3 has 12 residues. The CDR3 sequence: CASSPGQGSYTF. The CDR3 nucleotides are TGTGCCAGCAGTCCAGGACAGGGAAGCTACACCTTC.

Here the CDR3 DNA reads TGTGCCAGCAGCCCAACACAGGGGGGTAATGAGCAGTTCTTC. Its protein product is CASSPTQGGNEQFF. The J gene is TRBJ2-1, the V gene TRBV7-9, with 8 bases that match TRBD1. The germline gives CDR1 SEHNR, CDR2 FQNEAQ (reference sequence). V lost 5 bases and J lost 7; bases outside the gene matches: 7. This CDR3 contains 14 residues.

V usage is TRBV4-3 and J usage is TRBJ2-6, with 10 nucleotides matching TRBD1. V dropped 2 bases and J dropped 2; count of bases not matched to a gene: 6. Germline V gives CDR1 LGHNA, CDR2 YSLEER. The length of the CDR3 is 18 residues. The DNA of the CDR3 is TGCGCCAGCAGCCAATATGGGACAGGGGATGCTGGGGCCAACGTCCTGACTTTC. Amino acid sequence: CASSQYGTGDAGANVLTF.

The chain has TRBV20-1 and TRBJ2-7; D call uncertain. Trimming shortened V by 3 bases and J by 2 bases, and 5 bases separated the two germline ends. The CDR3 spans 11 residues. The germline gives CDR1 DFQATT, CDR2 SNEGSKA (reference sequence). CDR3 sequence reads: CSARDAYEQYF. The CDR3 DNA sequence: TGCAGTGCTAGGGACGCCTACGAGCAGTACTTC.

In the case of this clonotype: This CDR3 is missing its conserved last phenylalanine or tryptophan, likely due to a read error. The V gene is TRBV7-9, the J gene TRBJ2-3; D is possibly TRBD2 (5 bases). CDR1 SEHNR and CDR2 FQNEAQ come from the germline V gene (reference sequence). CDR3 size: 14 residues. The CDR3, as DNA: TGCGCCAGCGGATGGAACTCTAGCACAGATACGCAGTATTTG. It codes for CASGWNSSTDTQYL.

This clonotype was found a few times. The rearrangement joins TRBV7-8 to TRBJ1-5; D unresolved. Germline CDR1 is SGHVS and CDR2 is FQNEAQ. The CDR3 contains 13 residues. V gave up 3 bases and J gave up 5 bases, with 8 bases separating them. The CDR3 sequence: CASSFSPHQPQHF. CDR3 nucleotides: TGTGCCAGCAGCTTTTCACCGCATCAGCCCCAGCATTTT. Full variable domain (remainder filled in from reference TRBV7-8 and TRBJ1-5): GAGVSQSPRYKVAKRGQDVALRCDPISGHVSLFWYQQALGQGPEFLTYFQNEAQLDKSGLPSDRFFAERPEGSVSTLKIQRTQQEDSAVYLCASSFSPHQPQHFGDGTRLSIL.

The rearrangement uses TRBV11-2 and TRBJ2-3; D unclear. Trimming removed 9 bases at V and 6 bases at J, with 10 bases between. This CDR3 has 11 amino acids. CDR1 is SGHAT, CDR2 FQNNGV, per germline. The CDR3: CASLRWDTQYF. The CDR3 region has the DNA TGTGCCAGTTTACGGTGGGATACGCAGTATTTT.

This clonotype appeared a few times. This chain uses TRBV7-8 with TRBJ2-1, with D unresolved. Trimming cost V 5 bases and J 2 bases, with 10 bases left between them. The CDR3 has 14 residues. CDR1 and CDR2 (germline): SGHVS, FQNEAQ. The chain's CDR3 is CASSLTPTYNEQFF. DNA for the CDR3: TGTGCCAGCAGCCTGACACCTACCTACAATGAGCAGTTCTTC.

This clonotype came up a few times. The CDR3 nucleotides read TGTGCCATCAGTGACCAAAGGAGAGACAGGGAGAACACTGAAGCTTTCTTT. Protein sequence: CAISDQRRDRENTEAFF. V gene TRBV10-3 combines with J gene TRBJ1-1; TRBD1 matches at 7 bases. Germline values: CDR1 ENHRY, CDR2 SYGVKD. There are 17 residues in the CDR3. After removal of 3 bases from V and 1 base from J, the junction contained 11 bases not matched to a gene.

CDR3 DNA: TGCGCCAGCAGCCAAGTTTCCGGGACAGGGGATGGCTACACCTTC. Its translation: CASSQVSGTGDGYTF. V usage is TRBV4-3 and J usage is TRBJ1-2; 10 bases align to TRBD1. The CDR3 is made up of 15 amino acids. V was clipped by 1 base and J by 6 bases; unmatched bases: 5. Germline-derived CDR1 and CDR2 are LGHNA and YSLEER.

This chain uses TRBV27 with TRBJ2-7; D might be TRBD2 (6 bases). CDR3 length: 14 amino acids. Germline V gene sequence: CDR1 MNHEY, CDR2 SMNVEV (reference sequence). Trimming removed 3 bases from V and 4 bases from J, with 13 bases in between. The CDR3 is CASSFLTGGYEQYF. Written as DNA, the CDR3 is TGTGCCAGCAGTTTTTTGACTGGGGGGTACGAGCAGTACTTC.

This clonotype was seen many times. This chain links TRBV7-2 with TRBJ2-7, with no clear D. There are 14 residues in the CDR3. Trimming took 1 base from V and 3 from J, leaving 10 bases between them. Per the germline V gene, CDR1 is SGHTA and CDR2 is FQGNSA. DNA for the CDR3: TGTGCCAGCAGCTTAGGTCCAGGCGACTACGAGCAGTACTTC. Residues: CASSLGPGDYEQYF.

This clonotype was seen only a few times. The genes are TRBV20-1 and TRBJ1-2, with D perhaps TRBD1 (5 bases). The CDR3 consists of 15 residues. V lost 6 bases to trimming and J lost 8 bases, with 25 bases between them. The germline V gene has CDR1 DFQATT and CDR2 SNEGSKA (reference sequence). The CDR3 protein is CSAYSPAGPNGGYTF. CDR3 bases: TGCAGTGCCTACTCCCCGGCAGGGCCAAACGGGGGCTACACCTTC.